A selection of T cell receptor beta chains follows, all from one sample in a study of T cell responses to AZD1222 COVID-19 vaccine. Assay: immunoSEQ multiplex PCR; the TCRdb copy retains only in-frame clones and omits some. The sample lists about 150,000 clones; over 70% were seen once. The sample in question was peripheral blood, obtained 28 days after the second AZD1222 dose. The receptors here all came from an adult who received the AZD1222 COVID-19 vaccine. Both conserved end residues are part of each CDR3. Fields, in order: D gene, J gene, V gene, clone size, CDR3 DNA, CDR3 protein. D genes are given only for firm matches. Part of the rows lack a size; the others show once, few, many or a class for expanded clones.

D: .; J: TRBJ2-3; V: TRBV29-1; size: .; DNA: TGCAGCGTTTCGACGGGTGGGAATACGCAGTATTTT; CDR3: CSVSTGGNTQYF
D: .; J: TRBJ2-3; V: TRBV7-2; size: .; DNA: TGTGCCAGCAGCTTAGCCCGCACAGATACGCAGTATTTT; CDR3: CASSLARTDTQYF
D: TRBD1; J: TRBJ1-5; V: TRBV10-1; size: .; DNA: TGCGCCAGCAGGGAGCTTGGACAGGAAGGTATGAATCAGCCCCAGCATTTT; CDR3: CASRELGQEGMNQPQHF
D: .; J: TRBJ1-2; V: TRBV5-1; size: .; DNA: TGCGCCAGCAGTCTTACTCCGACGGATAAGAACTATGGCTACACCTTC; CDR3: CASSLTPTDKNYGYTF
D: TRBD2; J: TRBJ2-5; V: TRBV27; size: .; DNA: TGTGCCAGCAGTCCACTAGCGGGAGTCACGGCGACCCAGTACTTC; CDR3: CASSPLAGVTATQYF
D: .; J: TRBJ2-3; V: TRBV5-6; size: .; DNA: TGTGCCAGCAGTCCCAGAGGTGAAGATACGCAGTATTTT; CDR3: CASSPRGEDTQYF
D: .; J: TRBJ2-7; V: TRBV5-1; size: .; DNA: TGCGCCAGCAGCTTGGGCGGGGCGCACGAGCAGTACTTC; CDR3: CASSLGGAHEQYF
D: .; J: TRBJ1-2; V: TRBV6-6; size: .; DNA: TGTGCCAGCAGTTACTCGGGTAGCACGGGGTACTATGGCTACACCTTC; CDR3: CASSYSGSTGYYGYTF
D: .; J: TRBJ1-1; V: TRBV28; size: .; DNA: TGTGCCAGCAGTTTAAATGTTCGGGGTAACACTGAAGCTTTCTTT; CDR3: CASSLNVRGNTEAFF
D: .; J: TRBJ1-6; V: TRBV6-1; size: .; DNA: TGTGCCAGCAGTGAAGTTGCAGGGTTAACCCTCCACTTT; CDR3: CASSEVAGLTLHF
D: .; J: TRBJ1-4; V: TRBV7-2; size: .; DNA: TGTGCCAGCAGCCCTCCCGGGGTTGAAAAACTGTTTTTT; CDR3: CASSPPGVEKLFF
D: TRBD1; J: TRBJ1-4; V: TRBV5-8; size: .; DNA: TGTGCCAGCAGCGCCGACAGGGGAGGTGAAAAACTGTTTTTT; CDR3: CASSADRGGEKLFF
D: TRBD1; J: TRBJ2-5; V: TRBV5-4; size: .; DNA: TGTGCCAGCAGCATCCGGACAGGGGAGACCCAGTACTTC; CDR3: CASSIRTGETQYF
D: .; J: TRBJ1-5; V: TRBV5-4; size: few; DNA: TGTGCCAGCAGCTTGGACGGGCAGCCCCAGCATTTT; CDR3: CASSLDGQPQHF
D: .; J: TRBJ1-4; V: TRBV10-3; size: .; DNA: TGTGCCAGCGGGGATGAAAAACTGTTTTTT; CDR3: CASGDEKLFF
D: TRBD1; J: TRBJ2-1; V: TRBV3-1/TRBV3-2; size: .; DNA: TGTGCCAGCAGCCAAAAGAGGGCAAGGACAGGGGTGAGTAAGCGCCTAAGCTCCTACAATGAGCAGTTCTTC; CDR3: CASSQKRARTGVSKRLSSYNEQFF
D: TRBD1; J: TRBJ2-7; V: TRBV7-9; size: many; DNA: TGTGCCAGCGGCTGGGACAGGGGAACCTACGAGCAGTACTTC; CDR3: CASGWDRGTYEQYF
D: .; J: TRBJ2-1; V: TRBV6-5; size: .; DNA: TGTGCCAGTCAGTGGGACGTTGGAAATGAGCAGTTCTTC; CDR3: CASQWDVGNEQFF
D: TRBD1; J: TRBJ1-3; V: TRBV7-9; size: .; DNA: TGTGCCAGCAGCCCCCGGGACAGGCATACTGGAAACACCATATATTTT; CDR3: CASSPRDRHTGNTIYF
D: TRBD2; J: TRBJ2-1; V: TRBV20-1; size: .; DNA: TGCAGTGCTAGTGATAGCGGGAGGGGATATGAGCAGTTCTTC; CDR3: CSASDSGRGYEQFF
D: .; J: TRBJ1-1; V: TRBV18; size: .; DNA: TGTGCCAGCTCACCGGGGATGAACACTGAAGCTTTCTTT; CDR3: CASSPGMNTEAFF
D: .; J: TRBJ2-3; V: TRBV29-1; size: few; DNA: TGCAGCGTTGTATCGGGAGCAGATACGCAGTATTTT; CDR3: CSVVSGADTQYF
D: .; J: TRBJ2-7; V: TRBV28; size: .; DNA: TGTGCCAGCAGTTTGGGACGGGACTACGAGCAGTACTTC; CDR3: CASSLGRDYEQYF
D: .; J: TRBJ2-5; V: TRBV5-1; size: .; DNA: TGCGCCAGCAGCTTGTTGGGTGGAGAGACCCAGTACTTC; CDR3: CASSLLGGETQYF
D: .; J: TRBJ1-2; V: TRBV10-3; size: .; DNA: TGTGCCATCAGTGAGTCGTCGGGTGCCTACACCTTC; CDR3: CAISESSGAYTF
D: .; J: TRBJ2-1; V: TRBV6-2/TRBV6-3; size: .; DNA: TGTGCCAGCAGTTACTCGAGACAGAACAATGAGCAGTTCTTC; CDR3: CASSYSRQNNEQFF
D: TRBD2; J: TRBJ2-1; V: TRBV6-2/TRBV6-3; size: once; DNA: TGTGCCAGCAGTTACCGCGGGAGGGCCTCCAATGAGCAGTTCTTC; CDR3: CASSYRGRASNEQFF
D: TRBD1; J: TRBJ2-5; V: TRBV5-1; size: .; DNA: TGCGCCAGCAGCTTGGAAGGGGGCACGGAGACCCAGTACTTC; CDR3: CASSLEGGTETQYF
D: .; J: TRBJ1-6; V: TRBV7-2; size: .; DNA: TGTGCCAGCACCGACCTCTCCGGGACTTCACCCCTCCACTTT; CDR3: CASTDLSGTSPLHF
D: .; J: TRBJ1-1; V: TRBV2; size: .; DNA: TGTGCCAGCAGCCAAGGGCAGGCCCGAGAGGCTTTCTTT; CDR3: CASSQGQAREAFF
D: .; J: TRBJ2-6; V: TRBV21-1; size: .; DNA: TGTGCCAGCAGCAAGAGTGGGGACAGGGGCACCCACGGGGCCAACGTCCTGACTTTC; CDR3: CASSKSGDRGTHGANVLTF
D: .; J: TRBJ2-1; V: TRBV10-3; size: .; DNA: TGTGCCATCAGTGATTGGGGAAAAAGCTCCTACAATGAGCAGTTCTTC; CDR3: CAISDWGKSSYNEQFF
D: .; J: TRBJ2-4; V: TRBV6-1; size: .; DNA: TGTGCCAGCAGTGAATCAGGGATAGCCAAAAACATTCAGTACTTC; CDR3: CASSESGIAKNIQYF
D: .; J: TRBJ1-2; V: TRBV7-2; size: .; DNA: TGTGCCAGCAGATATAATCCAGCTAACTATGGCTACACCTTC; CDR3: CASRYNPANYGYTF
D: .; J: TRBJ1-2; V: TRBV28; size: few; DNA: TGTGCCACTGGGGCAGCCTATGGCTACACCTTC; CDR3: CATGAAYGYTF
D: TRBD2; J: TRBJ2-5; V: TRBV5-4; size: .; DNA: TGTGCCAGCAGCTTGGGGCTAGCGGGAGGAGAGACCCAGTACTTC; CDR3: CASSLGLAGGETQYF
D: TRBD2; J: TRBJ2-1; V: TRBV19; size: once; DNA: TGTGCCACCCAGCGGGGAGACGACTACAATGAGCAGTTCTTC; CDR3: CATQRGDDYNEQFF
D: TRBD1; J: TRBJ2-2; V: TRBV19; size: .; DNA: TGTGCCAGTATTCCCGCCCGGGACAGGTTCACCGGGGAGCTGTTTTTT; CDR3: CASIPARDRFTGELFF
D: .; J: TRBJ2-1; V: TRBV7-9; size: .; DNA: TGTGCCAGCAGTCCTGGGACTGCCCTACATGAGCAGTTCTTC; CDR3: CASSPGTALHEQFF
D: TRBD1; J: TRBJ2-7; V: TRBV6-5; size: .; DNA: TGTGCCAGCAACGGAGGGGGCAGGGGGCGATACGAGCAGTACTTC; CDR3: CASNGGGRGRYEQYF
D: .; J: TRBJ1-4; V: TRBV25-1; size: .; DNA: TGTGCCAGCAGTGAATATACAGGGTCGAATGAAAAACTGTTTTTT; CDR3: CASSEYTGSNEKLFF
D: .; J: TRBJ1-2; V: TRBV12-3/TRBV12-4; size: .; DNA: TGTGCCAGCAGTTTGGGGGGCTGGGGCTACACCTTC; CDR3: CASSLGGWGYTF
D: .; J: TRBJ1-4; V: TRBV7-9; size: .; DNA: TGTGCCAGCAGCTTAGCTGGGACTAATGAAAAACTGTTTTTT; CDR3: CASSLAGTNEKLFF
D: .; J: TRBJ1-2; V: TRBV5-6; size: .; DNA: TGTGCCAGCAGCCCGTCACCCGGGAAGGGCTACACCTTC; CDR3: CASSPSPGKGYTF
D: .; J: TRBJ1-1; V: TRBV11-3; size: .; DNA: TGTGCCAGCAGCTTAGATTCAGGGGTCGCTTTCTTT; CDR3: CASSLDSGVAFF
D: .; J: TRBJ2-7; V: TRBV14; size: .; DNA: TGTGCCAGCAGCCTCCGGGACACCTTCTACGAGCAGTACTTC; CDR3: CASSLRDTFYEQYF
D: .; J: TRBJ1-2; V: TRBV28; size: .; DNA: TGTGCCAGCGCCCCCGAGGGTTGGAGCTACACCTTC; CDR3: CASAPEGWSYTF
D: .; J: TRBJ1-5; V: TRBV6-5; size: .; DNA: TGTGCCAGCACCCAAGGGGAGGGTCGGAGTCAGCCCCAGCATTTT; CDR3: CASTQGEGRSQPQHF
D: TRBD1; J: TRBJ2-7; V: TRBV5-6; size: .; DNA: TGTGCCAGCAGCTTGTACAGGGGCTCCTACGAGCAGTACTTC; CDR3: CASSLYRGSYEQYF